A selection of T cell receptor beta chains follows, all from one sample in a study of regulatory T cells in long-lasting Graves disease. TCRdb independently ran MiXCR on the multiplex PCR reads; one entry per CDR3 protein. The sample holds roughly 500,000 distinct CDR3 sequences, 13% to 15% seen once. The data were also submitted as part of a second study, on T cells in Graves' hyperthyroidism and ophthalmopathy.

Sample: peripheral blood mononuclear cells (PBMCs), taken at new diagnosis, from a patient treated with antithyroid drugs. These receptors were obtained from a woman aged 45-65 years with Graves disease. CDR3s include the opening cysteine and the closing phenylalanine or tryptophan. A D gene is named only where the DNA matches it firmly. A clone size is listed for some rows: how often the clone was seen (once, few, many), or a class if it is expanded.

TRBJ2-3 | many | TRBD2 | 17 | TRBV10-1 | CASSDDRTSGGRDTQYF | TGCGCCAGCAGTGACGACCGGACTAGCGGAGGTAGAGATACGCAGTATTTT
TRBJ1-2 | NA | NA | 11 | TRBV30 | CAWSGGAGYTF | TGTGCCTGGAGTGGCGGGGCTGGCTACACCTTC
TRBJ2-5 | many | TRBD2 | 17 | TRBV28 | CASSFTSGRGGQETQYF | TGTGCCAGCAGTTTCACTAGCGGGAGGGGAGGGCAAGAGACCCAGTACTTC
TRBJ2-7 | many | NA | 12 | TRBV2 | CAYRDTSYEQYF | TGTGCCTACAGGGACACCTCCTACGAGCAGTACTTC
TRBJ2-3 | many | TRBD2 | 18 | TRBV5-1 | CASNLNGLAGGPRDTQYF | TGCGCCAGCAACCTAAATGGACTAGCGGGAGGGCCTAGGGATACGCAGTATTTT
TRBJ2-7 | NA | TRBD1 | 14 | TRBV20-1 | CSARDKYRGYEQYF | TGCAGTGCTAGAGATAAGTACAGGGGGTACGAGCAGTACTTC
TRBJ2-1 | many | TRBD1 | 14 | TRBV7-6 | CASSRTGGYNEQFF | TGTGCCAGCAGCCGGACAGGGGGCTACAATGAGCAGTTCTTC
TRBJ1-5 | few | NA | 15 | TRBV20-1 | CSASSEGKGWQPQHF | TGCAGTGCTAGTTCCGAGGGTAAGGGTTGGCAGCCCCAGCATTTT
TRBJ2-5 | NA | TRBD1 | 15 | TRBV5-1 | CASSFRTGTPETQYF | TGCGCCAGCAGCTTCCGGACAGGGACACCAGAGACCCAGTACTTC
TRBJ2-1 | NA | NA | 12 | TRBV29-1 | CSERIRVNEQFF | TGCAGCGAAAGAATCAGGGTGAATGAGCAGTTCTTC
TRBJ2-2 | many | TRBD2 | 18 | TRBV5-1 | CASSPRGLAGPNTGELFF | TGCGCCAGCAGCCCCCGGGGACTAGCGGGCCCGAACACCGGGGAGCTGTTTTTT
TRBJ2-7 | NA | NA | 13 | TRBV24-1 | CATSDLWGYEQYF | TGTGCCACCAGTGATTTGTGGGGTTACGAGCAGTACTTC
TRBJ2-7 | many | NA | 14 | TRBV30 | CAWSVRLGGYEQYF | TGTGCCTGGAGTGTAAGGCTGGGAGGCTACGAGCAGTACTTC
TRBJ2-1 | many | TRBD2 | 14 | TRBV2 | CASILAGGYNEQFF | TGTGCCAGCATTTTAGCGGGAGGGTACAATGAGCAGTTCTTC
TRBJ2-2 | many | NA | 17 | TRBV5-1 | CASSLVGSPDVFGELFF | TGCGCCAGCAGCTTGGTTGGGAGCCCGGACGTGTTCGGGGAGCTGTTTTTT
TRBJ2-2 | many | NA | 15 | TRBV5-1 | CASSLVLGNTGELFF | TGCGCCAGCAGCTTGGTGTTGGGGAACACCGGGGAGCTGTTTTTT
TRBJ1-4 | few | TRBD1 | 18 | TRBV18 | CASSPPGTGVATNEKLFF | TGTGCCAGCTCACCACCTGGGACAGGGGTTGCAACTAATGAAAAACTGTTTTTT
TRBJ2-5 | NA | TRBD1 | 15 | TRBV3-1 | CASSQGQGAFETQYF | TGTGCCAGCAGCCAAGGGCAGGGGGCCTTCGAGACCCAGTACTTC
TRBJ2-7 | many | TRBD2 | 16 | TRBV28 | CASSQPGLAGLHEQYF | TGTGCCAGCAGTCAACCGGGACTAGCGGGACTCCACGAGCAGTACTTC
TRBJ2-7 | NA | TRBD1 | 14 | TRBV27 | CASSPGTDYYEQYF | TGTGCCAGCAGTCCAGGGACAGATTATTACGAGCAGTACTTC
TRBJ1-1 | few | NA | 13 | TRBV19 | CASFEFPYTEAFF | TGTGCCAGTTTCGAGTTTCCCTACACTGAAGCTTTCTTT
TRBJ2-1 | many | NA | 17 | TRBV14 | CASSHNLVPSSYNEQFF | TGTGCCAGCAGCCATAACTTAGTCCCGAGCTCCTACAATGAGCAGTTCTTC
TRBJ2-1 | NA | NA | 16 | TRBV18 | CASSPLAGRTDNEQFF | TGTGCCAGCTCACCACTCGCAGGGAGAACCGACAATGAGCAGTTCTTC
TRBJ1-2 | many | TRBD1 | 14 | TRBV9 | CASSAGQGNYGYTF | TGTGCCAGCAGTGCCGGACAGGGGAACTATGGCTACACCTTC
TRBJ2-5 | NA | NA | 16 | TRBV27 | CASSSGQRIFEGTQYF | TGTGCCAGCAGTTCCGGACAACGTATCTTCGAGGGGACCCAGTACTTC
TRBJ2-1 | many | TRBD2 | 15 | TRBV19 | CASSIAPSGSNEQFF | TGTGCCAGTAGTATAGCGCCTAGCGGGAGCAATGAGCAGTTCTTC
TRBJ2-7 | many | TRBD2 | 15 | TRBV28 | CASSFLVAGGYEQYF | TGTGCCAGCAGTTTTTTAGTCGCGGGAGGGTACGAGCAGTACTTC
TRBJ1-2 | many | NA | 13 | TRBV7-9 | CASSFGDNYGYTF | TGTGCCAGCAGCTTCGGGGACAACTATGGCTACACCTTC
TRBJ2-7 | NA | TRBD1 | 14 | TRBV10-3 | CAIAGTESTYEQYF | TGTGCCATTGCCGGGACAGAGTCTACCTACGAGCAGTACTTC
TRBJ2-5 | few | NA | 14 | TRBV5-5 | CASSPGTPQETQYF | TGTGCCAGCAGCCCCGGGACCCCCCAAGAGACCCAGTACTTC
TRBJ2-1 | NA | TRBD2 | 18 | TRBV7-2 | CASSLPGTSGRLYNEQFF | TGTGCCAGCAGCTTACCGGGGACTAGCGGGAGGCTCTACAATGAGCAGTTCTTC
TRBJ2-2 | NA | NA | 16 | TRBV5-1 | CASSLVARPSAGELFF | TGCGCCAGCAGCTTGGTGGCTAGACCCTCGGCCGGGGAGCTGTTTTTT
TRBJ2-7 | many | TRBD2 | 13 | TRBV30 | CAWRKRGNYEQYF | TGTGCCTGGAGGAAGCGGGGTAATTACGAGCAGTACTTC
TRBJ2-7 | many | NA | 14 | TRBV2 | CASSEGVGNYEQYF | TGTGCCAGCAGTGAGGGGGTAGGAAACTACGAGCAGTACTTC
TRBJ2-5 | many | TRBD1 | 15 | TRBV5-1 | CASSFRTGNQETQYF | TGCGCCAGCAGCTTTCGGACAGGGAACCAAGAGACCCAGTACTTC
TRBJ1-5 | once | NA | 16 | TRBV19 | CASSNFHQDRSGPQHF | TGTGCCAGTAGTAACTTCCATCAAGACCGCAGTGGGCCCCAGCATTTT
TRBJ2-5 | NA | NA | 14 | TRBV9 | CASSVVVSQETQYF | TGTGCCAGCAGCGTAGTCGTGAGTCAAGAGACCCAGTACTTC
TRBJ2-1 | NA | TRBD1 | 16 | TRBV4-2 | CASSQVKGDRGNEQFF | TGTGCCAGCAGCCAAGTTAAAGGGGACAGGGGTAATGAGCAGTTCTTC
TRBJ2-7 | NA | TRBD2 | 15 | TRBV4-2 | CASSQGSSGVNEQYF | TGTGCCAGCAGCCAAGGTAGTAGCGGGGTCAACGAGCAGTACTTC
TRBJ2-7 | many | NA | 18 | TRBV29-1 | CSVDLGVRGRGSSYEQYF | TGCAGCGTTGATTTAGGGGTTCGGGGAAGGGGGAGCTCCTACGAGCAGTACTTC
TRBJ2-7 | NA | TRBD2 | 13 | TRBV2 | CASGGLAAYEQYF | TGTGCCAGCGGGGGACTAGCGGCGTACGAGCAGTACTTC
TRBJ1-4 | many | NA | 17 | TRBV28 | CASSLLRGAATNEKLFF | TGTGCCAGCAGTTTGCTACGTGGGGCTGCAACTAATGAAAAACTGTTTTTT
TRBJ2-6 | few | TRBD1 | 18 | TRBV11-2 | CASSKQGAARSGANVLTF | TGTGCCAGCAGCAAGCAGGGGGCCGCGCGATCTGGGGCCAACGTCCTGACTTTC
TRBJ2-7 | few | NA | 14 | TRBV7-9 | CASSFGQGRYEQYF | TGTGCCAGCAGCTTTGGGCAGGGACGGTACGAGCAGTACTTC
TRBJ2-3 | many | NA | 13 | TRBV6-2/TRBV6-3 | CASSYGAADTQYF | TGTGCCAGCAGTTACGGGGCCGCAGATACGCAGTATTTT
TRBJ2-1 | few | TRBD2 | 15 | TRBV10-2 | CASSDWAGAPNEQFF | TGCGCCAGCAGTGACTGGGCGGGAGCTCCCAATGAGCAGTTCTTC
TRBJ2-1 | many | TRBD2 | 15 | TRBV24-1 | CATTKSSGGINEQFF | TGTGCCACCACCAAATCTAGCGGAGGAATCAATGAGCAGTTCTTC
TRBJ1-2 | NA | NA | 15 | TRBV19 | CASSNLGVSNYGYTF | TGTGCCAGTAGTAACCTCGGGGTCTCCAACTATGGCTACACCTTC
TRBJ2-5 | many | TRBD2 | 15 | TRBV7-8 | CASSPRTSGIEAQYF | TGTGCCAGCAGCCCACGGACTAGCGGGATTGAGGCCCAGTACTTC
TRBJ2-1 | NA | TRBD2 | 18 | TRBV7-6 | CASSLALAGGGSYNEQFF | TGTGCCAGCAGCTTAGCTTTAGCGGGGGGGGGCTCCTACAATGAGCAGTTCTTC
TRBJ2-4 | many | NA | 14 | TRBV30 | CAWSERAVGNIQYF | TGTGCCTGGAGTGAGAGAGCAGTGGGGAACATTCAGTACTTC
TRBJ2-1 | few | TRBD2 | 15 | TRBV5-8 | CASSLGSGEYNEQFF | TGTGCCAGCAGCTTGGGTAGCGGGGAATACAATGAGCAGTTCTTC
TRBJ2-1 | many | NA | 16 | TRBV20-1 | CSARPFGAGIYNEQFF | TGCAGTGCTAGACCCTTTGGTGCGGGAATCTACAATGAGCAGTTCTTC
TRBJ1-4 | NA | NA | 14 | TRBV6-1 | CASSEGPINEKLFF | TGTGCCAGCAGTGAAGGACCGATTAATGAAAAACTGTTTTTT